This record concerns one TCR beta chain sequence. Its antigen is still unknown. These data belong to a study of T cells after yellow fever vaccination. Study-level findings and limits: A small proportion of clonotypes was detected in both the CD4 and CD8 compartments.

TCRdb fed the 5' RACE reads into MiXCR, producing one record per CDR3 protein. This sample yields hundreds of thousands of distinct CDR3 sequences, of which 21% are seen a single time; approximately 15% belongs to the top ten. The CDR3 loop spans 13 amino acids. In germline, CDR1 is ENHRY, CDR2 SYGVKD. This TCR derives from a man between 18 and 35 years old who received the YFV17D yellow fever vaccine. Sequenced material: PBMCs, taken approximately 22 days after the first yellow fever vaccination. The V call is TRBV10-3, the J call TRBJ2-7; D is possibly TRBD1 (6 bases). CDR3 loop: CTTGTESSYEQYF. CDR3 coding DNA: TGTACCACAGGGACGGAGAGCTCCTACGAGCAGTACTTC.